Below are 4 T cell receptor beta chains sequenced from a single sample in a study of tumor and adjacent non-tumor tissue in lung cancer (dated by TCRdb to the late 2010s). Bulk unsorted tissue served as the source for RNA extraction, and RNA quality was assessed using a NanoDrop ND-1000 and an Agilent 2100. The library came from multiplex PCR. The sequencing machine was an Illumina HiSeq 2500. TCRbeta libraries were built by three rounds of nested PCR using primers (Table S4), following protocols modified from ARM-PCR. TCRdb reworked the public reads: Q25 trimming with fastp, MiXCR clone assembly, productive beta chains retained. Rows merge per CDR3 protein into single entries with the most common DNA and genes. Here the sample has approximately 140,000 distinct CDR3 sequences; around 67% occur a single time. 15% to 20% of the sample comes from the top ten. Sequenced sample: lung tumor tissue. Receptors were obtained from a man aged 60-69 years with small cell lung cancer.

V and J are TRBV12-3 or TRBV12-4 and TRBJ2-2, with a weak D call TRBD2 (6 bases). Trimming removed 3 bases from V and 3 bases from J, with 11 bases in between. The CDR3 consists of 15 residues. CDR3 region: CASSFAGPYTGELFF. The CDR3 coding sequence is TGTGCCAGCAGTTTTGCGGGGCCATACACCGGGGAGCTGTTTTTT.

Comments on this clonotype: The missing conserved phenylalanine or tryptophan at the end of this CDR3 makes a read error likely. It is unclear where the CDR3 begins or ends on the DNA, so no DNA is shown, and the CDR3 is as TCRdb lists it. The J gene is TRBJ2-1, the V gene TRBV2; TRBD2 is the table's D call and was not checked against the DNA. The CDR3 sequence runs 13 residues, both termini included. Germline lookup yields CDR1 SNHLY and CDR2 FYNNEI. This chain's CDR3 is CASSKPGTSDSYL.

A word on this clonotype: A much larger clone lies a single base off, so this may be a read error. This chain joins TRBV12-3 or TRBV12-4 and TRBJ2-2; D not resolved. V lost 7 bases, J lost 4 bases, and 16 bases lay in between. This CDR3 comprises 15 residues. This CDR3 reads CASKEARIPTGELFF. The CDR3 DNA reads as TGTGCCAGCAAAGAAGCGAGAATCCCCACCGGGGAGCTGTTTTTT.

A note on this clonotype: At one end, the junction sequence differs from germline, possibly due to a read error. The chain employs TRBV6-2 or TRBV6-3 and TRBJ1-5; D is ambiguous. Germline V gene lookup returns CDR1 MNHEY and CDR2 SVGEGT. The CDR3 is 13 residues long. CDR3 in amino acids: CASSYAVAEPHHF. As DNA, the CDR3 is TGTGCCAGCAGTTACGCGGTAGCGGAGCCCCATCATTTT.